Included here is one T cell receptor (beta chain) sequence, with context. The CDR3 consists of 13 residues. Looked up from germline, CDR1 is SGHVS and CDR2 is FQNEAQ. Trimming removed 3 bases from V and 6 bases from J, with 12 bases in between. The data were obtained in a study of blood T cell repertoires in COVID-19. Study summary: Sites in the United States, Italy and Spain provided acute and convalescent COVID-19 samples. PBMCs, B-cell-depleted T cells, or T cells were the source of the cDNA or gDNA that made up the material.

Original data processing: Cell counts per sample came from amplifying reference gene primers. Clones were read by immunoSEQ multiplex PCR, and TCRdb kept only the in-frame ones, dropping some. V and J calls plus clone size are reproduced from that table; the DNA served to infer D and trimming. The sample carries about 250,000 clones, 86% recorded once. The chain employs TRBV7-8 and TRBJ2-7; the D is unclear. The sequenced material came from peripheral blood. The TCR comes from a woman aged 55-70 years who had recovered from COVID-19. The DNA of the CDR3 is TGTGCCAGCAGCTTTAGAGCTAGGCGCGAGCAGTACTTC. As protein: CASSFRARREQYF.